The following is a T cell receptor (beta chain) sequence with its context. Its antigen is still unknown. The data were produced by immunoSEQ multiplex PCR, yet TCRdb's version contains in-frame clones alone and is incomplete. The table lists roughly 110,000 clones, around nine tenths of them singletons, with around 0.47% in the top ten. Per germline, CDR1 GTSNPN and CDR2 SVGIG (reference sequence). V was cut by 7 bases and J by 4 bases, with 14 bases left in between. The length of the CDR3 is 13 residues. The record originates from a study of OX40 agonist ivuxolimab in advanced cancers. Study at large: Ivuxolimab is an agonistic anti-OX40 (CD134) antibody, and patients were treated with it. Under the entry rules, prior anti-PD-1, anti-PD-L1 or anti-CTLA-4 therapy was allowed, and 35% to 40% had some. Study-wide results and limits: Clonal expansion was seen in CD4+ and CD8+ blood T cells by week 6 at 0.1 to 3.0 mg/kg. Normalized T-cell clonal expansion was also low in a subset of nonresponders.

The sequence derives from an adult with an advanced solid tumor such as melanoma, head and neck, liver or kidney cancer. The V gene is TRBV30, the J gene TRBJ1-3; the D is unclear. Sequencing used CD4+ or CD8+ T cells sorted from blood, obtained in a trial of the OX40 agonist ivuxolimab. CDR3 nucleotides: TGTGCCTCCCCACTAGGAGGAGGAAACACCATATATTTT. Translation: CASPLGGGNTIYF.